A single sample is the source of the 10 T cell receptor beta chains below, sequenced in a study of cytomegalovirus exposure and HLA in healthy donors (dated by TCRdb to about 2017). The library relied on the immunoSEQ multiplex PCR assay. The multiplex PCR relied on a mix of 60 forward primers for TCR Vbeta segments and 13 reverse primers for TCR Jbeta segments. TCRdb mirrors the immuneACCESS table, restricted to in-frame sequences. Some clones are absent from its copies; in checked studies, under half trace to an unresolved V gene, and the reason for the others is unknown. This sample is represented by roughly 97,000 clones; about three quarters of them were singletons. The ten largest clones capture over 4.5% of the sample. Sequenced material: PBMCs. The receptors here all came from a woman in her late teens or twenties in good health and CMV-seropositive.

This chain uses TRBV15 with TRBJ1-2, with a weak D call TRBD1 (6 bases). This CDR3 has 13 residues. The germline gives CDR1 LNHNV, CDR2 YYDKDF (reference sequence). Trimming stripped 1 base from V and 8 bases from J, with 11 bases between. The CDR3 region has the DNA TGTGCCACCAGCAGAGTACAGGGTATGGGCTACACCTTC. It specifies CATSRVQGMGYTF.

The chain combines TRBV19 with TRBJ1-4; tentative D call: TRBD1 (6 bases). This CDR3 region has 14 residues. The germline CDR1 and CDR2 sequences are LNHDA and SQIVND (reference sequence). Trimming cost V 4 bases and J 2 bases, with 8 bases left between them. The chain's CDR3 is CASSRGRTNEKLFF. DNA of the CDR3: TGTGCCAGTAGTAGGGGGCGGACTAATGAAAAACTGTTTTTT.

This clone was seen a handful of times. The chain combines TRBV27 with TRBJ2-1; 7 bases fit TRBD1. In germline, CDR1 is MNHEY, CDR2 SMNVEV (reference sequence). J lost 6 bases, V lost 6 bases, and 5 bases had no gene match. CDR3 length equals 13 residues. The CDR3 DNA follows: TGTGCCAGCAGCTGGGACAGCCTCAATGAGCAGTTCTTC. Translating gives CASSWDSLNEQFF.

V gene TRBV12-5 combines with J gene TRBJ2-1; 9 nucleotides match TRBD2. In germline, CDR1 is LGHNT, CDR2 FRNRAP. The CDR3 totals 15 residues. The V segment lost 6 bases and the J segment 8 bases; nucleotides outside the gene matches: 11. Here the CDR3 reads CASGFGGTSRHEQFF. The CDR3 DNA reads TGTGCTAGTGGCTTTGGGGGGACTAGCCGGCATGAGCAGTTCTTC.

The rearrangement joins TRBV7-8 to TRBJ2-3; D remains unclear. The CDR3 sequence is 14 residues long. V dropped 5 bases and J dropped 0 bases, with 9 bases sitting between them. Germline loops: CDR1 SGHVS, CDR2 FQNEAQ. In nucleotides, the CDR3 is TGTGCCAGCAGCCGACTCCTTAGCACAGATACGCAGTATTTT. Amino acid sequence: CASSRLLSTDTQYF.

The CDR3 DNA follows: TGTGCCAGCAGCTCGGGACTAGCGGGAGTCCGCGAGCAGTACTTC. It yields the protein CASSSGLAGVREQYF. The V and J genes are TRBV7-8 and TRBJ2-7; 14 bases match TRBD2. Germline V gives CDR1 SGHVS, CDR2 FQNEAQ. The CDR3 is 15 amino acids. The trim removed 4 bases at V and 6 bases at J, leaving 5 bases unmatched.

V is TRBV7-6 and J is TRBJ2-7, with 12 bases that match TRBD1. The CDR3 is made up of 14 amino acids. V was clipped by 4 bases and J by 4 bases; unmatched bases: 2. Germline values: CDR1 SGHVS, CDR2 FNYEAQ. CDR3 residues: CASSSGQGAYEQYF. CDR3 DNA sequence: TGTGCCAGCAGCTCGGGACAGGGGGCTTACGAGCAGTACTTC.

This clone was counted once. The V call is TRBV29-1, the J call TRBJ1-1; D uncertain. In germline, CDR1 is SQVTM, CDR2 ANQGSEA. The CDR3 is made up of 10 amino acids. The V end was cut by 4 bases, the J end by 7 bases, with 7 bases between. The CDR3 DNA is TGCAGCGTTGTACTCCGTGAAGCTTTCTTT. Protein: CSVVLREAFF.

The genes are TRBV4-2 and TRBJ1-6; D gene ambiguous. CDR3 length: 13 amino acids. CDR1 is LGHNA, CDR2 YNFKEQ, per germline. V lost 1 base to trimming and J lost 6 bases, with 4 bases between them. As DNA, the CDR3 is TGTGCCAGCAGCCAAGCCCTTAATTCACCCCTCCACTTT. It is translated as CASSQALNSPLHF.

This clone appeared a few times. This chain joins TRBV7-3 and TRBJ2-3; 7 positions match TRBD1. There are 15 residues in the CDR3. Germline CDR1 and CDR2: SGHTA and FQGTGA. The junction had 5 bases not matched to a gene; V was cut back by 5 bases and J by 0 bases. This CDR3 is CASSQGGQSTDTQYF. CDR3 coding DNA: TGTGCCAGCAGCCAAGGGGGCCAAAGCACAGATACGCAGTATTTT.